Listed below are T cell receptor beta chains from one sample, sequenced in a study of blood T cell repertoires in COVID-19. Using immunoSEQ multiplex PCR, the repertoire was profiled, and TCRdb retains in-frame clones only, with some absent. There are 100,000 to 150,000 clones in the sample; about 72% occur only once, and 1.9% lies in the top ten. Sequenced sample: peripheral blood. The receptors come from a woman between 70 and 85 years old with acute or convalescent COVID-19. Each CDR3 is given with its conserved first and last residue. Fields, in order: CDR3 protein, CDR3 DNA, D gene, clone size, J gene, V gene. The D gene is left open where the match is weak. The size field is filled for only some rows; it gives once, few, many or a size class.

CDR3aa: CASSQQGYQPQHF
CDR3nt: TGTGCCAGCAGTCAACAGGGGTATCAGCCCCAGCATTTT
d_gene: TRBD1
abundance: -
j_gene: TRBJ1-5
v_gene: TRBV28

CDR3aa: CASSRRLGTEAFF
CDR3nt: TGTGCCAGCAGCCGGCGGTTAGGCACTGAAGCTTTCTTT
d_gene: -
abundance: -
j_gene: TRBJ1-1
v_gene: TRBV6-2/TRBV6-3

CDR3aa: CAISESGRMGDTQYF
CDR3nt: TGTGCCATCAGTGAGTCCGGCCGAATGGGCGATACGCAGTATTTT
d_gene: -
abundance: -
j_gene: TRBJ2-3
v_gene: TRBV10-3

CDR3aa: CASSLVILTGTREGRPYEQYF
CDR3nt: TGCGCCAGCAGCTTGGTGATTCTCACAGGGACCCGGGAGGGCCGTCCCTACGAGCAGTACTTC
d_gene: TRBD2
abundance: -
j_gene: TRBJ2-7
v_gene: TRBV5-1

CDR3aa: CASSPPTSGGPNEQFF
CDR3nt: TGTGCCAGCTCACCACCAACCAGCGGGGGCCCCAATGAGCAGTTCTTC
d_gene: TRBD2
abundance: -
j_gene: TRBJ2-1
v_gene: TRBV18

CDR3aa: CASSNSGRAYEQYF
CDR3nt: TGTGCCAGCAGCAATAGCGGGAGGGCCTACGAGCAGTACTTC
d_gene: TRBD2
abundance: -
j_gene: TRBJ2-7
v_gene: TRBV2

CDR3aa: CAWSHRAGEKLFF
CDR3nt: TGTGCCTGGAGTCACAGGGCTGGGGAAAAACTGTTTTTT
d_gene: -
abundance: few
j_gene: TRBJ1-4
v_gene: TRBV30

CDR3aa: CASSYPGQGRHNEQFF
CDR3nt: TGTGCCAGCAGTTACCCTGGACAGGGGCGGCACAATGAGCAGTTCTTC
d_gene: TRBD1
abundance: -
j_gene: TRBJ2-1
v_gene: TRBV6-6

CDR3aa: CASSVGTGIVADTQYF
CDR3nt: TGTGCCAGCAGCGTAGGGACAGGGATTGTCGCAGATACGCAGTATTTT
d_gene: TRBD1
abundance: -
j_gene: TRBJ2-3
v_gene: TRBV9

CDR3aa: CASSLTETNYGYTF
CDR3nt: TGTGCCAGCAGTCTTACAGAAACTAACTATGGCTACACCTTC
d_gene: -
abundance: -
j_gene: TRBJ1-2
v_gene: TRBV2

CDR3aa: CSASRTSGGIQYF
CDR3nt: TGCAGTGCTAGTCGGACTAGCGGCGGCATTCAGTACTTC
d_gene: TRBD2
abundance: -
j_gene: TRBJ2-4
v_gene: TRBV20-1

CDR3aa: CASSLVSGGAYEQYF
CDR3nt: TGTGCCAGCAGCTTAGTATCGGGGGGGGCCTACGAGCAGTACTTC
d_gene: TRBD2
abundance: -
j_gene: TRBJ2-7
v_gene: TRBV7-8

CDR3aa: CASKSGRGNEQYF
CDR3nt: TGTGCCAGCAAGAGCGGGAGGGGCAACGAGCAGTACTTC
d_gene: TRBD2
abundance: -
j_gene: TRBJ2-7
v_gene: TRBV12-3/TRBV12-4

CDR3aa: CASSTGQGAYEQYF
CDR3nt: TGTGCCAGCAGCACCGGACAGGGGGCCTACGAGCAGTACTTC
d_gene: TRBD1
abundance: -
j_gene: TRBJ2-7
v_gene: TRBV7-9

CDR3aa: CASSLAGRGLTDTQYF
CDR3nt: TGTGCCAGCAGCTTAGCAGGGCGGGGGCTCACAGATACGCAGTATTTT
d_gene: -
abundance: -
j_gene: TRBJ2-3
v_gene: TRBV7-9

CDR3aa: CASQPTVSNQPQHF
CDR3nt: TGTGCCAGCCAGCCGACAGTTAGCAATCAGCCCCAGCATTTT
d_gene: -
abundance: many
j_gene: TRBJ1-5
v_gene: TRBV19

CDR3aa: CASSAGSQPQHF
CDR3nt: TGTGCCAGCAGCGCCGGTTCTCAGCCCCAGCATTTT
d_gene: -
abundance: once
j_gene: TRBJ1-5
v_gene: TRBV6-5

CDR3aa: CASSTGLDNEKLFF
CDR3nt: TGTGCCAGTAGTACGGGACTCGATAATGAAAAACTGTTTTTT
d_gene: -
abundance: few
j_gene: TRBJ1-4
v_gene: TRBV19

CDR3aa: CASSFGEGNTIYF
CDR3nt: TGTGCCAGCAGCTTCGGTGAGGGAAACACCATATATTTT
d_gene: -
abundance: once
j_gene: TRBJ1-3
v_gene: TRBV11-3

CDR3aa: CASRAEYSGLTDTQYF
CDR3nt: TGCGCCAGCAGAGCAGAATATTCGGGACTCACAGATACGCAGTATTTT
d_gene: -
abundance: -
j_gene: TRBJ2-3
v_gene: TRBV5-1

CDR3aa: CSASLAGTDTQYF
CDR3nt: TGCAGTGCTAGTCTAGCGGGCACAGATACGCAGTATTTT
d_gene: TRBD2
abundance: -
j_gene: TRBJ2-3
v_gene: TRBV20-1

CDR3aa: CASSPPSSGFTDTQYF
CDR3nt: TGTGCCAGCTCACCACCATCCTCAGGGTTCACAGATACGCAGTATTTT
d_gene: -
abundance: -
j_gene: TRBJ2-3
v_gene: TRBV18

CDR3aa: CASSSVSSGNTIYF
CDR3nt: TGTGCCAGCAGTTCGGTTAGCTCTGGAAACACCATATATTTT
d_gene: -
abundance: -
j_gene: TRBJ1-3
v_gene: TRBV6-5

CDR3aa: CASSYVRDRGWGETQYF
CDR3nt: TGTGCCAGCAGTTACGTCCGGGACAGGGGGTGGGGAGAGACCCAGTACTTC
d_gene: TRBD1
abundance: -
j_gene: TRBJ2-5
v_gene: TRBV6-2/TRBV6-3

CDR3aa: CASSFLGTSGGIGETQYF
CDR3nt: TGTGCCAGCAGCTTTTTGGGGACTAGCGGGGGAATCGGAGAGACCCAGTACTTC
d_gene: TRBD2
abundance: -
j_gene: TRBJ2-5
v_gene: TRBV7-2

CDR3aa: CSAGENIQYF
CDR3nt: TGCAGCGCCGGGGAAAACATTCAGTACTTC
d_gene: -
abundance: few
j_gene: TRBJ2-4
v_gene: TRBV29-1

CDR3aa: CASSLRGAYNEQFF
CDR3nt: TGTGCCAGCAGCCTCCGGGGGGCCTACAATGAGCAGTTCTTC
d_gene: TRBD2
abundance: -
j_gene: TRBJ2-1
v_gene: TRBV5-8

CDR3aa: CASSAGPYRGNEQFF
CDR3nt: TGTGCCAGTAGTGCCGGGCCATATCGGGGCAATGAGCAGTTCTTC
d_gene: -
abundance: -
j_gene: TRBJ2-1
v_gene: TRBV19

CDR3aa: CASSLDTGISEAFF
CDR3nt: TGTGCCAGCAGCTTGGACACGGGGATCTCTGAAGCTTTCTTT
d_gene: -
abundance: -
j_gene: TRBJ1-1
v_gene: TRBV5-8

CDR3aa: CATGKTSGIGETQYF
CDR3nt: TGTGCCACCGGAAAGACTAGCGGGATCGGAGAGACCCAGTACTTC
d_gene: TRBD2
abundance: -
j_gene: TRBJ2-5
v_gene: TRBV2

CDR3aa: CASSQGLAGVDEQFF
CDR3nt: TGCGCCAGCAGCCAAGGACTAGCGGGAGTTGATGAGCAGTTCTTC
d_gene: TRBD2
abundance: -
j_gene: TRBJ2-1
v_gene: TRBV4-1

CDR3aa: CASSLGAGQQGYEQFF
CDR3nt: TGTGCCAGCAGCTTGGGCGCGGGACAACAGGGGTATGAGCAGTTCTTC
d_gene: -
abundance: -
j_gene: TRBJ2-1
v_gene: TRBV11-3

CDR3aa: CASSEGQLGANVLTF
CDR3nt: TGTGCCAGCAGTGAAGGACAGCTGGGGGCCAACGTCCTGACTTTC
d_gene: -
abundance: -
j_gene: TRBJ2-6
v_gene: TRBV2

CDR3aa: CASSLSNPQGRPLHF
CDR3nt: TGTGCCAGCAGCTTGTCGAACCCACAGGGGCGACCCCTCCACTTT
d_gene: TRBD1
abundance: few
j_gene: TRBJ1-6
v_gene: TRBV5-5

CDR3aa: CASSPPRGTEAFF
CDR3nt: TGTGCCAGTAGCCCTCCGCGAGGGACAGAAGCTTTCTTT
d_gene: -
abundance: -
j_gene: TRBJ1-1
v_gene: TRBV19

CDR3aa: CASSSLGQVRFGNTIYF
CDR3nt: TGTGCCAGCAGTTCTCTCGGACAGGTCCGCTTTGGAAACACCATATATTTT
d_gene: TRBD1
abundance: -
j_gene: TRBJ1-3
v_gene: TRBV28

CDR3aa: CATSDLPRSGLDTQYF
CDR3nt: TGTGCCACCAGTGATTTGCCTCGTTCAGGTTTAGATACGCAGTATTTT
d_gene: -
abundance: once
j_gene: TRBJ2-3
v_gene: TRBV24-1

CDR3aa: CASSIRTSGRDYEQYF
CDR3nt: TGTGCCAGTAGTATCCGGACTAGCGGGCGGGACTACGAGCAGTACTTC
d_gene: TRBD2
abundance: -
j_gene: TRBJ2-7
v_gene: TRBV19

CDR3aa: CASTDRFNSPLHF
CDR3nt: TGTGCCAGCACCGACAGGTTCAATTCACCCCTCCACTTT
d_gene: -
abundance: few
j_gene: TRBJ1-6
v_gene: TRBV28

CDR3aa: CASSARTLGYTF
CDR3nt: TGTGCCAGTAGTGCCCGGACTCTTGGCTACACCTTC
d_gene: -
abundance: -
j_gene: TRBJ1-2
v_gene: TRBV19

CDR3aa: CASSQRGRETQYF
CDR3nt: TGTGCCAGCAGCCAACGGGGGAGAGAGACCCAGTACTTC
d_gene: -
abundance: -
j_gene: TRBJ2-5
v_gene: TRBV3-1/TRBV3-2

CDR3aa: CSVGSRGLKRNNEQFF
CDR3nt: TGCAGCGTTGGGAGCAGGGGCCTAAAGCGGAACAATGAGCAGTTCTTC
d_gene: -
abundance: -
j_gene: TRBJ2-1
v_gene: TRBV29-1

CDR3aa: CASSFEASSGNTIYF
CDR3nt: TGTGCCAGCAGCTTCGAAGCTAGTTCTGGAAACACCATATATTTT
d_gene: -
abundance: -
j_gene: TRBJ1-3
v_gene: TRBV7-9

CDR3aa: CASSWDNSNQPQHF
CDR3nt: TGTGCCAGCAGTTGGGACAATAGCAATCAGCCCCAGCATTTT
d_gene: -
abundance: -
j_gene: TRBJ1-5
v_gene: TRBV28

CDR3aa: CASSDSRRGYTF
CDR3nt: TGTGCCAGCAGTGACTCACGGAGGGGCTACACCTTC
d_gene: -
abundance: -
j_gene: TRBJ1-2
v_gene: TRBV6-4

CDR3aa: CASSKQGYTGELFF
CDR3nt: TGTGCCAGCAGCAAACAGGGTTACACCGGGGAGCTGTTTTTT
d_gene: -
abundance: -
j_gene: TRBJ2-2
v_gene: TRBV7-2

CDR3aa: CASSGGRAGGYNEQFF
CDR3nt: TGTGCCAGCAGTGGGGGCCGGGCGGGAGGGTACAATGAGCAGTTCTTC
d_gene: TRBD2
abundance: -
j_gene: TRBJ2-1
v_gene: TRBV2

CDR3aa: CAATGAVNEQFF
CDR3nt: TGTGCCGCAACGGGAGCGGTTAATGAGCAGTTCTTC
d_gene: -
abundance: -
j_gene: TRBJ2-1
v_gene: TRBV19

CDR3aa: CASAKSGSPLHF
CDR3nt: TGTGCCAGCGCTAAGTCCGGTTCACCCCTCCACTTT
d_gene: -
abundance: few
j_gene: TRBJ1-6
v_gene: TRBV7-2

CDR3aa: CASSLGQGGSYEQYF
CDR3nt: TGTGCCAGCAGCTTAGGGCAGGGGGGTTCCTACGAGCAGTACTTC
d_gene: -
abundance: -
j_gene: TRBJ2-7
v_gene: TRBV7-2

CDR3aa: CSVEGSGSWNEQFF
CDR3nt: TGCAGCGTTGAGGGTAGCGGGAGTTGGAATGAGCAGTTCTTC
d_gene: TRBD2
abundance: once
j_gene: TRBJ2-1
v_gene: TRBV29-1

CDR3aa: CASSFSYQETQYF
CDR3nt: TGTGCCAGCAGCTTCTCGTACCAAGAGACCCAGTACTTC
d_gene: -
abundance: -
j_gene: TRBJ2-5
v_gene: TRBV7-9